This T cell receptor (beta chain) stems from a study of shared clonotypes between healthy human individuals. Turning to the study itself: The composition of the donors was a couple of women and three men aged 18 to 49.

To note about this clone: Its antigen is unknown.

Naive CD8 cells were CD45RO-negative, positively selected for CCR7, excluding terminally differentiated effector memory CD45RA+ cells. J lost 5 bases, V lost 3 bases, and 17 bases had no gene match. The length of the CDR3 is 19 residues. Germline lookup yields CDR1 SGHDT and CDR2 YYEEEE. Study-wide findings and caveats: In contrast to clonotypes shared by all four donors, non-shared clonotypes had lower generation probabilities. A generally larger estimated richness was seen in naive subsets than in memory subsets.

Profiling relied on immunoSEQ multiplex PCR, and the TCRdb table lists in-frame clones only, not all of them. The sample carries about 2 million clones, 85% to 95% recorded once. The chain joins TRBV5-6 to TRBJ2-3; TRBD2 agrees at 11 bases. The receptor comes from a young man in good health. The material sequenced was naive CD8+ T cells sorted from blood. The CDR3 here is CASSWDGGTSGKQGDTQYF. CDR3 nucleotide sequence: TGTGCCAGCAGCTGGGACGGCGGGACTAGCGGAAAACAGGGAGATACGCAGTATTTT.